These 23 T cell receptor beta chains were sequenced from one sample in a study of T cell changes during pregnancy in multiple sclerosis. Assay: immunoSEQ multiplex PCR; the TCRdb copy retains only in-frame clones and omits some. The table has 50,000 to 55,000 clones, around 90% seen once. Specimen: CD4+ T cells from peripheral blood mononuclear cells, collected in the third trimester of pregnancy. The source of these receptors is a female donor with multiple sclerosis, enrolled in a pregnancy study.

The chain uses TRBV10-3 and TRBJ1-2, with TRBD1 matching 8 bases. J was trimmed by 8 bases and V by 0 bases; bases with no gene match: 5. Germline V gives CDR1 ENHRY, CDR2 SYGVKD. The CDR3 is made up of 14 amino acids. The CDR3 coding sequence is TGTGCCATCAGTGAGTCGTGGACAGGGAGCGGCTACACCTTC. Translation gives CAISESWTGSGYTF.

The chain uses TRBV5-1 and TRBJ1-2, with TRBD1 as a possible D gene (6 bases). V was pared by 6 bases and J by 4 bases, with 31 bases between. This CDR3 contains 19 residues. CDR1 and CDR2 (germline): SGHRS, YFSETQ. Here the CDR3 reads CASIRYPTTGSGLPYGYTF. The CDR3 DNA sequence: TGCGCCAGCATTCGATATCCTACGACAGGATCGGGCCTCCCCTATGGCTACACCTTC.

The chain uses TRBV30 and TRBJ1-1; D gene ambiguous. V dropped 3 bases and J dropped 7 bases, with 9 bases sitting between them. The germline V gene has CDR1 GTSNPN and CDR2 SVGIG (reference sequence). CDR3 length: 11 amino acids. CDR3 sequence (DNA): TGTGCCTGGAGGGTTTCGGTTGAAGCTTTCTTT. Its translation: CAWRVSVEAFF.

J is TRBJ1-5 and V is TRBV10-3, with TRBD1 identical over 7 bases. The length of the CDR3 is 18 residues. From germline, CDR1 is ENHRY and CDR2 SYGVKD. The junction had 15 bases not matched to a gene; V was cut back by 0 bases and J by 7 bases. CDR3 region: CAISESATGMVSEQPQHF. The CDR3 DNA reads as TGTGCCATCAGTGAGTCTGCGACAGGGATGGTTAGTGAACAGCCCCAGCATTTT.

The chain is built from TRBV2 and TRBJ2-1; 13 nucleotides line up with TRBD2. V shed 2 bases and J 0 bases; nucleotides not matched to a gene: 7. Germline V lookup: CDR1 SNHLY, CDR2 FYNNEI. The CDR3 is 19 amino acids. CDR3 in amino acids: CASSERGTSGTYSYNEQFF. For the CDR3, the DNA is TGTGCCAGCAGTGAAAGAGGGACTAGCGGGACCTACTCCTACAATGAGCAGTTCTTC. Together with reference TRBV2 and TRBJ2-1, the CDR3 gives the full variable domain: EPEVTQTPSHQVTQMGQEVILRCVPISNHLYFYWYRQILGQKVEFLVSFYNNEISEKSEIFDDQFSVERPDGSNFTLKIRSTKLEDSAMYFCASSERGTSGTYSYNEQFFGPGTRLTVL.

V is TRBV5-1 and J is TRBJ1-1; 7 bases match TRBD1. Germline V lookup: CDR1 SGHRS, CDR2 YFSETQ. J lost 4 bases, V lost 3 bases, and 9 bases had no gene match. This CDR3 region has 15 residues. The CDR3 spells CASSSESGGTTEAFF. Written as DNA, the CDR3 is TGCGCCAGCAGCTCGGAGTCAGGGGGGACCACTGAAGCTTTCTTT.

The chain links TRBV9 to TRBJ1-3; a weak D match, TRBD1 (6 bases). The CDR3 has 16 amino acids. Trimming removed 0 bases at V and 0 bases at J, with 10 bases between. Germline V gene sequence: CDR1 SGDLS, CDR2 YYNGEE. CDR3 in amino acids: CASSVEGVRSGNTIYF. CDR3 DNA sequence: TGTGCCAGCAGCGTAGAGGGGGTGCGCTCTGGAAACACCATATATTTT.

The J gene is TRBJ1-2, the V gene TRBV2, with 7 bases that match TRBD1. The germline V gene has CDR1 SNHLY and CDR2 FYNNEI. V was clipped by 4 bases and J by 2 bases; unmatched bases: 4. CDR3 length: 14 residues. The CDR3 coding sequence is TGTGCCAGCAGTGGTATAGGGGGCAACTATGGCTACACCTTC. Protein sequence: CASSGIGGNYGYTF.

This CDR3 reads CASSLDRTGGAFF. CDR3 DNA: TGTGCCAGCAGCTTAGATCGGACAGGGGGAGCTTTCTTT. This chain uses TRBV7-8 with TRBJ1-1; 10 nucleotides line up with TRBD1. V trimming: 1 base; J trimming: 10 bases; junction bases outside the gene matches: 3. The CDR3 is 13 amino acids. The germline V gene encodes CDR1 SGHVS and CDR2 FQNEAQ.

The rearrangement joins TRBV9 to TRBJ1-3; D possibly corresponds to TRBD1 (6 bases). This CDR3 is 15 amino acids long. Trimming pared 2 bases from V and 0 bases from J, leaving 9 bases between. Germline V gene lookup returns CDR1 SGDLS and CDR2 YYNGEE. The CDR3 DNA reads TGTGCCAGCAGCGTTACAGGGAGCTCTGGAAACACCATATATTTT. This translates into CASSVTGSSGNTIYF.

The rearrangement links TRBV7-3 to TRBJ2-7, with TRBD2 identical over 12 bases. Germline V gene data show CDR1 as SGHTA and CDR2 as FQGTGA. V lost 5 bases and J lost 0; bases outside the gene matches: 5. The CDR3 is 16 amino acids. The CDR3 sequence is CASSVTSGGLSYEQYF. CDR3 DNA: TGTGCCAGCAGCGTGACTAGCGGGGGCCTCTCCTACGAGCAGTACTTC.

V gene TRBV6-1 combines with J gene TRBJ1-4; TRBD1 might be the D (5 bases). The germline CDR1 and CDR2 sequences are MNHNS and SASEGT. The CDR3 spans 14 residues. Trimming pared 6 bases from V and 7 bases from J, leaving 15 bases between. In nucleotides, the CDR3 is TGTGCCAGCAGGTTGTTGGGGCTAGGTGAAAAACTGTTTTTT. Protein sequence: CASRLLGLGEKLFF.

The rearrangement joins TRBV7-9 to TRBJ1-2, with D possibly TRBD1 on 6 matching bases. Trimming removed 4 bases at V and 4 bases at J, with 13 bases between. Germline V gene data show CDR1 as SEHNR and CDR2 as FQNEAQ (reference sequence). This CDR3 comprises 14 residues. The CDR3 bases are TGTGCCAGCAGCTCCGGGGCAGGGGCCTATGGCTACACCTTC. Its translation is CASSSGAGAYGYTF.

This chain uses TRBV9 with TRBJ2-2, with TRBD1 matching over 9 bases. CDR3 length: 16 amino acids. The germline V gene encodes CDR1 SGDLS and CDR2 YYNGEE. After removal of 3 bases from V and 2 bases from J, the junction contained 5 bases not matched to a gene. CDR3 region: CASSGRTGANTGELFF. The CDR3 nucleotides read TGTGCCAGCAGCGGAAGGACAGGGGCAAACACCGGGGAGCTGTTTTTT.

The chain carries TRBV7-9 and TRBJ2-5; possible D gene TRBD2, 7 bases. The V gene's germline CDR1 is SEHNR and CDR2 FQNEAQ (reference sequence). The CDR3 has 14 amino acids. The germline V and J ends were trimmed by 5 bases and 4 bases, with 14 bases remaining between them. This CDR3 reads CASSPVGGAETQYF. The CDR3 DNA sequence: TGTGCCAGCAGCCCCGTGGGGGGGGCAGAGACCCAGTACTTC.

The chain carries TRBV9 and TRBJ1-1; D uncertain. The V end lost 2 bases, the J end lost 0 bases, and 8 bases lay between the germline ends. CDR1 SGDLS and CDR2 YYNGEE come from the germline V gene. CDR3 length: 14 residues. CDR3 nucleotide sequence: TGTGCCAGCAGCGTTGGCGGTATGAACACTGAAGCTTTCTTT. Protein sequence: CASSVGGMNTEAFF.

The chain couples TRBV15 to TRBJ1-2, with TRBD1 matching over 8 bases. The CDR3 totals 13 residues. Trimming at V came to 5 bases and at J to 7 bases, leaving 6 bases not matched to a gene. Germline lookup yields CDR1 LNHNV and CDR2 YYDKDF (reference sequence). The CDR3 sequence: CATSSGQGGGYTF. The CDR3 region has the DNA TGTGCCACCAGCTCCGGACAGGGAGGTGGCTACACCTTC.

CDR3 DNA sequence: TGTGCCAGCAGAAGCCGGGGTGGGAGTTATGAAAAACTGTTTTTT. Amino acids: CASRSRGGSYEKLFF. The J gene is TRBJ1-4, the V gene TRBV6-5; the D is unclear. The CDR3 is 15 amino acids. V lost 6 bases and J lost 6, with 17 bases in between. CDR1 is MNHEY and CDR2 is SVGAGI in the germline V gene.

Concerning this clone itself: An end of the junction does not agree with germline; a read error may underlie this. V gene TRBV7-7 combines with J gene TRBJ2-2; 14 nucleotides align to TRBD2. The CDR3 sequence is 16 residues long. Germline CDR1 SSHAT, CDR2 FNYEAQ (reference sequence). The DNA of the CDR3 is TGTGCTAGCAGCCCGAGACTAGCGGGGGGGTCCGGGGAGCTGTTTTTT. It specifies CASSPRLAGGSGELFF.

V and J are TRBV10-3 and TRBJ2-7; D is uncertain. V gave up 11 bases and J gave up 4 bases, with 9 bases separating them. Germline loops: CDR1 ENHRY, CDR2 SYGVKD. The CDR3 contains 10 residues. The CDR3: CAAGDYEQYF. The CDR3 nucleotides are TGTGCCGCCGGAGATTACGAGCAGTACTTC.

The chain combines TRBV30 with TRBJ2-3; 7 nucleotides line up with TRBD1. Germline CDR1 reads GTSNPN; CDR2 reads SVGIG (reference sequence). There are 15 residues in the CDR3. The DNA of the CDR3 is TGTGCTTCTCACGGAAGGGGGCGCGGTACAGATACGCAGTATTTT. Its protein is CASHGRGRGTDTQYF.

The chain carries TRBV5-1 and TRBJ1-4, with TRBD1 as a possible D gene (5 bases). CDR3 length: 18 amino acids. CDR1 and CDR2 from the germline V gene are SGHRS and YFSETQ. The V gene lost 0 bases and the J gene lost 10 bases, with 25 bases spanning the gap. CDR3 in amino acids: CASSLAPVRRGEEGKLFF. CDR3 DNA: TGCGCCAGCAGCTTGGCCCCCGTTCGTCGGGGGGAGGAAGGAAAACTGTTTTTT.

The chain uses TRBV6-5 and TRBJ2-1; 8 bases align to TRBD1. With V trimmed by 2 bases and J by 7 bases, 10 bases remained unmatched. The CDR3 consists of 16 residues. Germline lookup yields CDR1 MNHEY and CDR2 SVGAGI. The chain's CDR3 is CASSYPGTGSGNEQFF. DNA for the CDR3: TGTGCCAGCAGTTACCCGGGGACAGGCTCGGGGAATGAGCAGTTCTTC.